The rows below give T cell receptor beta chains drawn from one sample of a study of CD8 T cells in ankylosing spondylitis. TCRdb re-derived calls from the 5' RACE reads in MiXCR, one entry per CDR3 protein. The table records roughly 90,000 distinct CDR3 sequences, about 9% of them present only once. The sample taken for sequencing was blood, either unsorted or a sorted T cell fraction (not recorded which). The receptors were sampled from a male donor with ankylosing spondylitis. CDR3s include the opening cysteine and the closing phenylalanine or tryptophan. The D gene is left open where the match is weak. Clone size is stated in some rows and not others, as once, few, many or a class when expanded.

NA	TRBV9	TRBJ2-5	few	TGTGCCAGCAGCGTAGCTGGGGCTATACCAAGTCAAGAGACCCAGTACTTC	CASSVAGAIPSQETQYF
NA	TRBV7-9	TRBJ2-7	many	TGTGCCAGCAGCTTACTTTCGGGGTACGAGCAGTACTTC	CASSLLSGYEQYF
NA	TRBV12-3/TRBV12-4	TRBJ1-2	many	TGTGCCAGCAGTTTCTGGGAGTTCTATGGCTACACCTTC	CASSFWEFYGYTF
NA	TRBV11-2	TRBJ2-5	NA	TGTGCCAGCAGCTTAGTAGGTGGGGGCCAAGAGACCCAGTACTTC	CASSLVGGGQETQYF
TRBD1	TRBV7-9	TRBJ1-5	many	TGTGCCAGCAGCTTAGAGGGGGCTGGCAATCAGCCCCAGCATTTT	CASSLEGAGNQPQHF
NA	TRBV5-6	TRBJ1-1	many	TGTGCCAGCAGCCCGGGATTGGGGTTGGGCACTGAAGCTTTCTTT	CASSPGLGLGTEAFF
NA	TRBV4-2	TRBJ2-1	many	TGTGCCAGCAGGGTCGGTCACAATGAGCAGTTCTTC	CASRVGHNEQFF
TRBD1	TRBV15	TRBJ2-3	NA	TGTGCCACCAGCAGAAACAGGGGGACAGATACGCAGTATTTT	CATSRNRGTDTQYF
NA	TRBV5-6	TRBJ2-1	few	TGTGCCAGCAGCTTGACCAGCGCCTCGAACAATGAGCAGTTCTTC	CASSLTSASNNEQFF
TRBD2	TRBV7-9	TRBJ2-5	NA	TGTGCCAGCAGCCCCTGGACTAGCGGGTTCCAAGAGACCCAGTACTTC	CASSPWTSGFQETQYF
TRBD2	TRBV27	TRBJ2-7	NA	TGTGCCAGCAGTCCCGGGGCTAGCGGGAGAAACGAGCAGTACTTC	CASSPGASGRNEQYF
NA	TRBV12-3/TRBV12-4	TRBJ2-1	many	TGTGCCAGCAAGACAGCGTACAATGAGCAGTTCTTC	CASKTAYNEQFF
TRBD1	TRBV4-1	TRBJ1-1	many	TGCGCCAGCAGCCAAGAACAGGGGGAGGCTTTCTTT	CASSQEQGEAFF
NA	TRBV27	TRBJ1-5	NA	TGTGCCAGCAAACCCGCCTCTAGGGGAGGAGGCAATCAGCCCCAGCATTTT	CASKPASRGGGNQPQHF
NA	TRBV6-5	TRBJ2-1	NA	TGTGCCAGCAGTTCGGATCCGGGACTCGCCCTTAATGAGCAGTTCTTC	CASSSDPGLALNEQFF
NA	TRBV4-1	TRBJ1-6	many	TGCGCCAGCACCCCATGGTTTGGCTCTAATTCACCCCTCCACTTT	CASTPWFGSNSPLHF
TRBD2	TRBV2	TRBJ2-5	NA	TGTGCCAGCAGGCCCGGGACTAGCGGGAGGGCGAAGACCCAGTACTTC	CASRPGTSGRAKTQYF
TRBD1	TRBV5-1	TRBJ1-1	NA	TGCGCCAGCAGCTTGAGTGAGGGGGCGAACACTGAAGCTTTCTTT	CASSLSEGANTEAFF